A single sample is the source of the 8 T cell receptor beta chains below, sequenced in a study of control samples from healthy donors and cancer patients. Method: immunoSEQ multiplex PCR; TCRdb's copy keeps in-frame clones and lacks some. The table includes tens of thousands of clones, 75% to 95% detected once. The specimen was PBMCs. The receptors were gathered from a man aged 25 to 40 with colorectal cancer.

CDR3 sequence reads: CASTPDELPFVYEQFF. Written as DNA, the CDR3 is TGTGCCAGCACCCCTGATGAGCTCCCTTTTGTCTATGAGCAGTTCTTC. This sequence joins TRBV5-5 and TRBJ2-1; D remains ambiguous. This CDR3 is built from 16 residues. CDR1 and CDR2 from the germline V gene are SGHKS and YYEKEE (reference sequence). With 6 bases removed from V and 8 bases from J, the gap between germline ends came to 24 bases.

The V call is TRBV10-3, the J call TRBJ1-5, with 8 bases lining up with TRBD1. Germline loops: CDR1 ENHRY, CDR2 SYGVKD. V was clipped by 6 bases and J by 7 bases; unmatched bases: 8. The CDR3 consists of 14 residues. CDR3 sequence reads: CAISEPDRGQPQHF. In DNA, the CDR3 is TGTGCCATCAGCGAGCCTGACAGGGGCCAGCCCCAGCATTTT.

This clone was found once. The junction differs from germline at one of its ends, possibly a read error. The V gene is TRBV12-3 or TRBV12-4, the J gene TRBJ1-1; D not resolved. This CDR3 spans 13 amino acids. DNA of the CDR3: TGTGCCAGCAGTTTAAATCGAAACACTAAAGCTTTCTTT. This sequence encodes CASSLNRNTKAFF.

The genes are TRBV6-6 and TRBJ2-3; 9 positions match TRBD2. The junction had 4 bases not matched to a gene; V was cut back by 6 bases and J by 3 bases. Germline CDR1 is MNHNY and CDR2 is SVGAGI (reference sequence). The CDR3 is made up of 14 amino acids. CDR3 sequence reads: CASSPTSGTDTQYF. The CDR3 DNA reads TGTGCCAGCAGCCCCACTAGCGGGACAGATACGCAGTATTTT.

The genes are TRBV6-1 and TRBJ2-7; 8 bases agree with TRBD1. Germline CDR1 is MNHNS and CDR2 is SASEGT. Trimming cost V 3 bases and J 1 base; bases outside gene matches: 5. The CDR3 contains 15 residues. The CDR3 DNA is TGTGCCAGCAGTGAGGGGACAGGATTATCCTACGAGCAGTACTTC. This translates into CASSEGTGLSYEQYF.

The chain carries TRBV25-1 and TRBJ2-5; possibly TRBD1 for D (6 bases). The CDR3 totals 14 residues. Trimming pared 5 bases from V and 7 bases from J, leaving 17 bases between. Germline V gene data show CDR1 as MGHDK and CDR2 as SYGVNS. The CDR3 region is CASSSEGDSATQYF. CDR3 nucleotide sequence: TGTGCCAGCAGTTCAGAGGGGGATAGCGCGACCCAGTACTTC. The full variable domain, with the rest looked up from reference TRBV25-1 and TRBJ2-5, is EADIYQTPRYLVIGTGKKITLECSQTMGHDKMYWYQQDPGMELHLIHYSYGVNSTEKGDLSSESTVSRIRTEHFPLTLESARPSHTSQYLCASSSEGDSATQYFGPGTRLLVL.

CDR3 DNA: TGTGCCAGCAGGAGGCCGGGACAGGGGTATGATGGCTACACCTTC. This sequence encodes CASRRPGQGYDGYTF. The chain has TRBV6-5 and TRBJ1-2, with 10 bases that match TRBD1. J was trimmed by 6 bases and V by 6 bases; bases with no gene match: 10. CDR3 length: 15 residues. Germline V gene data show CDR1 as MNHEY and CDR2 as SVGAGI.

The chain uses TRBV12-3 or TRBV12-4 and TRBJ2-1; possible D gene TRBD2, 5 bases. V shed 0 bases and J shed 8 bases, with 8 bases lying between them. The CDR3 consists of 13 residues. The CDR3 sequence: CASSLARRDEQFF. CDR3 bases: TGTGCCAGCAGTTTAGCGAGGCGGGATGAGCAGTTCTTC.